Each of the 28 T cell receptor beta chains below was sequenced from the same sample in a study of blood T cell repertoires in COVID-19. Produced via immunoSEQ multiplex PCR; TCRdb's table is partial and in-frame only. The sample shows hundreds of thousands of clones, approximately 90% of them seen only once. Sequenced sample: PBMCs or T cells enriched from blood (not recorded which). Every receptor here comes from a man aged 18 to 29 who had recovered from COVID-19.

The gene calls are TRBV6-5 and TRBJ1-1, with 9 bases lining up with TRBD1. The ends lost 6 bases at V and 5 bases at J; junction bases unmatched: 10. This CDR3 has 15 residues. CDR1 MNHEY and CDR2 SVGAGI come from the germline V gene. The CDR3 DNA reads TGTGCCAGCAGATCAATCCGGGACAGGGTTACTGAAGCTTTCTTT. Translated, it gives CASRSIRDRVTEAFF.

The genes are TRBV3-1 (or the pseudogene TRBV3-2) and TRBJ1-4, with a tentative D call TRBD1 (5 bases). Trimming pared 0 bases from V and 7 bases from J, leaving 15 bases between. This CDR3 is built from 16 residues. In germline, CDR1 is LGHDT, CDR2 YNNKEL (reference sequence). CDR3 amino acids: CASSQEKQAWVEKLFF. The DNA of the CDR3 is TGTGCCAGCAGCCAAGAGAAACAGGCATGGGTTGAAAAACTGTTTTTT.

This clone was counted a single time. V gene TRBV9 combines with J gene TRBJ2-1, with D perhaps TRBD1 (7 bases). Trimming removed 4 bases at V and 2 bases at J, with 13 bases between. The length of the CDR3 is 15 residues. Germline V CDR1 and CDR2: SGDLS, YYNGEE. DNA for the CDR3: TGTGCCAGCAGCTCCACCAGGGGGGCCTACAATGAGCAGTTCTTC. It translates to CASSSTRGAYNEQFF.

CDR3 sequence (DNA): TGCGCCAGCAGCTTGGAATCCACTGCACCTGAGCAGTTCTTC. Its protein product is CASSLESTAPEQFF. V usage is TRBV5-1 and J usage is TRBJ2-1; D unclear. CDR1 SGHRS and CDR2 YFSETQ come from the germline V gene. Trimming left V 0 bases short and J 9 bases short, with 13 bases between. The CDR3 spans 14 residues.

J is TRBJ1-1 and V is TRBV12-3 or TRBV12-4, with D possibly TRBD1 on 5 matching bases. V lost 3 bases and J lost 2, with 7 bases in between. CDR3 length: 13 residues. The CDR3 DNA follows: TGTGCCAGCAGTTTTACAGGAAACACTGAAGCTTTCTTT. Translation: CASSFTGNTEAFF.

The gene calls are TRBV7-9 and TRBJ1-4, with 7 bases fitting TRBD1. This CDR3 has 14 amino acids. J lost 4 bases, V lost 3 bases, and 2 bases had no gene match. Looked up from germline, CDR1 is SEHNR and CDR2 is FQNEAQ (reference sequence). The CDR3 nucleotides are TGTGCCAGCAGCTTTGCAGGGGGTAATGAAAAACTGTTTTTT. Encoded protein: CASSFAGGNEKLFF.

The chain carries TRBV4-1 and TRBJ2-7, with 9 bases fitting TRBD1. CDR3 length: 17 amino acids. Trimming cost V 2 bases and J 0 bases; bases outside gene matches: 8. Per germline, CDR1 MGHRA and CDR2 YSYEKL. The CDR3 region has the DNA TGCGCCAGCAGCCAAAAGGCTCAGGACAGGGGCTCCTACGAGCAGTACTTC. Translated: CASSQKAQDRGSYEQYF.

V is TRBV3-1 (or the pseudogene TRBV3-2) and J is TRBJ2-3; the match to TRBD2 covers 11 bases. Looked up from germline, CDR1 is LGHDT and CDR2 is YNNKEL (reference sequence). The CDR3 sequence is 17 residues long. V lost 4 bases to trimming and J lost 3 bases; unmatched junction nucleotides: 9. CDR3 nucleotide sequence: TGTGCCAGCAGCCCCTATAGCGGGGGGGCGGGAACAGATACGCAGTATTTT. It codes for CASSPYSGGAGTDTQYF.

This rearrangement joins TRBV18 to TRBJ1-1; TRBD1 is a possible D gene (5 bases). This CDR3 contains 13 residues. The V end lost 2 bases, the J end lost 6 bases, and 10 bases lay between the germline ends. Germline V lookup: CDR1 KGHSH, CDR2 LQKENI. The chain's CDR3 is CASSPREGSEAFF. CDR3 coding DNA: TGTGCCAGCTCACCAAGGGAGGGGTCTGAAGCTTTCTTT.

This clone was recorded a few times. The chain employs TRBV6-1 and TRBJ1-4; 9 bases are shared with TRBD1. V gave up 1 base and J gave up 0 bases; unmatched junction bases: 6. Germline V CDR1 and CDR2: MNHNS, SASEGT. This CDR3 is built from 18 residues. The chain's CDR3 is CASSEGRTGDPTNEKLFF. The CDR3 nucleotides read TGTGCCAGCAGTGAAGGGAGGACAGGGGATCCAACTAATGAAAAACTGTTTTTT.

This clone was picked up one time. The CDR3 protein is CASSPPATGDTEAFF. CDR3 bases: TGTGCCAGCAGCCCCCCCGCGACAGGGGACACTGAAGCTTTCTTT. The gene calls are TRBV11-2 and TRBJ1-1, with 8 nucleotides matching TRBD1. CDR1 is SGHAT and CDR2 is FQNNGV in the germline V gene. V shed 5 bases, J shed 3 bases, and the junction held 8 bases outside the gene matches. This CDR3 has 15 amino acids.

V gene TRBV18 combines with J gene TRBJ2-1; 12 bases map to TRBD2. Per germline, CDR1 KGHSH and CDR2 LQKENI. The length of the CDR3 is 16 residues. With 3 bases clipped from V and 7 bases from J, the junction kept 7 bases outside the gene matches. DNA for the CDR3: TGTGCCAGCTCACCGGGACTAGCGGGTTTAGGGAATGAGCAGTTCTTC. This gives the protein CASSPGLAGLGNEQFF. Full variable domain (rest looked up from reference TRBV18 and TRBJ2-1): NAGVMQNPRHLVRRRGQEARLRCSPMKGHSHVYWYRQLPEEGLKFMVYLQKENIIDESGMPKERFSAEFPKEGPSILRIQQVVRGDSAAYFCASSPGLAGLGNEQFFGPGTRLTVL.

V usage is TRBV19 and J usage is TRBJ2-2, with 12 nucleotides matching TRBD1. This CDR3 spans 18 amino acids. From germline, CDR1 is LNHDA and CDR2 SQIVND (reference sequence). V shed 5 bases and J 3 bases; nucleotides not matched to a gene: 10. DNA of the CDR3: TGTGCCAGTAGTCGGGACAGGGGGCGAGATGGGGACACCGGGGAGCTGTTTTTT. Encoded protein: CASSRDRGRDGDTGELFF.

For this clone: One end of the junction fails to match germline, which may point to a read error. The chain's CDR3 is CASTYGGSNTGELFF. The DNA for the CDR3 is TGTGCCAGCACTTACGGGGGCTCGAACACCGGGGAGCTGTTTTTT. The gene calls are TRBV6-5 and TRBJ2-2; D assignment may be TRBD1 or TRBD2 (6 bases each). Germline-derived CDR1 and CDR2 are MNHEY and SVGAGI. The CDR3 is 15 residues long.

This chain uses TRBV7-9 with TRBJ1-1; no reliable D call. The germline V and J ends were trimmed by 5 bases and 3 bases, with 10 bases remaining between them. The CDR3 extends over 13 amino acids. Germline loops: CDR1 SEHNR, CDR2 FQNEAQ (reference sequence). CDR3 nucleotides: TGTGCCAGCAGCGACGGCCTAGACACTGAAGCTTTCTTT. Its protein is CASSDGLDTEAFF.

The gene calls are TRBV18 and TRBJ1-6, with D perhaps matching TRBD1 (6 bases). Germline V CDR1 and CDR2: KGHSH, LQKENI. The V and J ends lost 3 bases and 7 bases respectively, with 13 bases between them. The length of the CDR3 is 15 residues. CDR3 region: CASSPGGGTNSPLHF. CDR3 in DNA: TGTGCCAGCTCACCCGGGGGAGGGACAAATTCACCCCTCCACTTT.

The CDR3 region has the DNA TGTGCCAGCAGCGTAGCGGCTAGCGGGGGGCCGGGGTACAATGAGCAGTTCTTC. Protein sequence: CASSVAASGGPGYNEQFF. The rearrangement uses TRBV9 and TRBJ2-1; 11 bases map to TRBD2. Germline V gives CDR1 SGDLS, CDR2 YYNGEE. The CDR3 is 18 residues long. The junction had 9 bases not matched to a gene; V was cut back by 0 bases and J by 4 bases.

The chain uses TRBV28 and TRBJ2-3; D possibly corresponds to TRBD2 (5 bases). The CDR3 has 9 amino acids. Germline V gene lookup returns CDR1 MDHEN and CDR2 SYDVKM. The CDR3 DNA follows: TGTGCTCGCGGGGATACGCAGTATTTT. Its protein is CARGDTQYF.

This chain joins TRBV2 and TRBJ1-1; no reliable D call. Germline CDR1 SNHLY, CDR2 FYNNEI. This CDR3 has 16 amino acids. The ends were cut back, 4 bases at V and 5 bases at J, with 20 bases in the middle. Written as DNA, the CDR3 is TGTGCCAGCAGTGTTCGAGGATCCCCGGGAGGGACTGAAGCTTTCTTT. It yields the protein CASSVRGSPGGTEAFF.

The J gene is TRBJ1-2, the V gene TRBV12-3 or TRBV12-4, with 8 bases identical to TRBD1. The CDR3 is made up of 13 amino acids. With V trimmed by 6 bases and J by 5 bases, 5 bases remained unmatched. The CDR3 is CASSSTGEYGYTF. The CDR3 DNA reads TGTGCCAGCAGCTCGACAGGGGAGTATGGCTACACCTTC.

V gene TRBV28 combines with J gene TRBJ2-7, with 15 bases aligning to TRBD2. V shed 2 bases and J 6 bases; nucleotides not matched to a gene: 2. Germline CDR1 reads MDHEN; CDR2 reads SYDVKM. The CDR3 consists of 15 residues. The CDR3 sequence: CASSLRTSGRAEQYF. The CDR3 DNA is TGTGCCAGCAGTTTACGGACTAGCGGGAGGGCCGAGCAGTACTTC.

The CDR3 sequence is CASSQASLDTGELFF. CDR3 DNA sequence: TGCGCCAGCAGCCAAGCGTCCCTAGACACCGGGGAGCTGTTTTTT. The V call is TRBV4-3, the J call TRBJ2-2, with D unclear. This CDR3 comprises 15 residues. CDR1 and CDR2 (germline): LGHNA, YSLEER. Trimming removed 1 base from V and 3 bases from J, with 9 bases in between.

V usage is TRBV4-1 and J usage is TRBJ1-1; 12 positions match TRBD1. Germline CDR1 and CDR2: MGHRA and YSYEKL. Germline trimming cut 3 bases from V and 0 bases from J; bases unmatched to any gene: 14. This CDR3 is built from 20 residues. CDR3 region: CASSQPGQGAFVPLNTEAFF. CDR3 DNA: TGCGCCAGCAGCCAGCCGGGACAGGGGGCGTTTGTCCCCTTGAACACTGAAGCTTTCTTT.

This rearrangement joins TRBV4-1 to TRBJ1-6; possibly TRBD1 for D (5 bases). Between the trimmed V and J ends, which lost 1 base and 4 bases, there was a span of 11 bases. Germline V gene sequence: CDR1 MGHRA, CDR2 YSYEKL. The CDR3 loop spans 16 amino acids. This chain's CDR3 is CASSQVATDYNSPLHF. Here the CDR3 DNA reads TGCGCCAGCAGCCAAGTCGCGACAGATTATAATTCACCCCTCCACTTT.

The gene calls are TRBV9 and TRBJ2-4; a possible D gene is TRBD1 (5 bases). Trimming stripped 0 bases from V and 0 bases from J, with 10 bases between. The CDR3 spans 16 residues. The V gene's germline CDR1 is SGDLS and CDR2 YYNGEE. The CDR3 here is CASSVGGRLAKNIQYF. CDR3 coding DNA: TGTGCCAGCAGCGTAGGGGGCAGATTAGCCAAAAACATTCAGTACTTC.

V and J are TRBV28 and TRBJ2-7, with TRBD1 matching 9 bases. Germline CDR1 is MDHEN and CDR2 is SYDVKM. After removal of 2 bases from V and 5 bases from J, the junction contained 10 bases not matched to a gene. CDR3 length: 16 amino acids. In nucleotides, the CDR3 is TGTGCCAGCAGTTTAGTCCCGGGACAGGGTTTCAACGAGCAGTACTTC. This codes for CASSLVPGQGFNEQYF.

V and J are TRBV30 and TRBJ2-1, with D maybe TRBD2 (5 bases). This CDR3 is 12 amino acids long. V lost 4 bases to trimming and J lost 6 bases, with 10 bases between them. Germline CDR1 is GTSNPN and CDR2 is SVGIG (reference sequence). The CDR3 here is CAWKDLGNEQFF. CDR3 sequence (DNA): TGTGCCTGGAAGGACTTGGGCAATGAGCAGTTCTTC.

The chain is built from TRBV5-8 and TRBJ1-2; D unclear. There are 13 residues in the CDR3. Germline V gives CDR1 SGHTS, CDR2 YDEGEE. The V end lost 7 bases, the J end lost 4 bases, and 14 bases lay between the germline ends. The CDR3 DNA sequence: TGTGCCAGCTCCCGAGGGCCGCCCTATGGCTACACCTTC. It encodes CASSRGPPYGYTF.